One and the same sample provided the 22 T cell receptor beta chains below, sequenced in a study of blood T cell repertoires in COVID-19. Using immunoSEQ multiplex PCR, the repertoire was profiled, and TCRdb retains in-frame clones only, with some absent. Among 44,000 or so clones listed, around 84% were seen once. The sample taken for sequencing was peripheral blood. These receptors came from a man in his forties or fifties with active COVID-19.

The J gene is TRBJ2-3, the V gene TRBV7-9; D perhaps matches TRBD1 (6 bases). V was trimmed by 4 bases and J by 3 bases, leaving 11 bases between them. This CDR3 region has 14 residues. From germline, CDR1 is SEHNR and CDR2 FQNEAQ (reference sequence). The DNA for the CDR3 is TGTGCCAGCAGCTCCTACAGGGCAACAGATACGCAGTATTTT. Its translation is CASSSYRATDTQYF.

Sample share makes this clone medium-sized. The V call is TRBV5-1, the J call TRBJ2-7; 7 bases map to TRBD2. The trim removed 4 bases at V and 7 bases at J, leaving 11 bases unmatched. In germline, CDR1 is SGHRS, CDR2 YFSETQ. The CDR3 covers 14 residues. CDR3 region: CASSPHGTTEEQYF. The CDR3 DNA sequence: TGCGCCAGCAGCCCCCATGGGACTACCGAAGAGCAGTACTTC.

The chain is built from TRBV10-3 and TRBJ1-6; D not resolved. Trimming removed 0 bases at V and 4 bases at J, with 10 bases between. The CDR3 runs to 16 residues. The germline V gene encodes CDR1 ENHRY and CDR2 SYGVKD. The CDR3 is CAISESGQQYNSPLHF. The CDR3, as DNA: TGTGCCATCAGTGAGTCGGGCCAACAGTATAATTCACCCCTCCACTTT.

V and J are TRBV5-1 and TRBJ2-3; D not certain. CDR3 length equals 16 residues. Trimming left V 5 bases short and J 0 bases short, with 16 bases between. Germline CDR1 reads SGHRS; CDR2 reads YFSETQ. The CDR3 DNA follows: TGCGCCAGCAGTCGAACGACTGACTCCAGCACAGATACGCAGTATTTT. The encoded protein is CASSRTTDSSTDTQYF.

The rearrangement joins TRBV10-3 to TRBJ1-6; the match to TRBD1 covers 9 bases. V lost 10 bases, J lost 7 bases, and 8 bases stayed unmatched. Per germline, CDR1 ENHRY and CDR2 SYGVKD. CDR3 length: 14 residues. Here the CDR3 DNA reads TGTGCCACGGGGGGAGGGACAGGGAATTCACCCCTCCACTTT. Amino acids: CATGGGTGNSPLHF.

This chain links TRBV9 with TRBJ1-1; no reliable D call. The CDR3 is 15 amino acids. CDR1 is SGDLS, CDR2 YYNGEE, per germline. V gave up 0 bases and J gave up 1 base, with 10 bases separating them. In DNA, the CDR3 is TGTGCCAGCAGCGTAGCTGAGGATGGGAACACTGAAGCTTTCTTT. This translates into CASSVAEDGNTEAFF.

This clone is medium-sized in the sample. The rearrangement joins TRBV2 to TRBJ1-2, with D perhaps TRBD1 (5 bases). CDR3 length: 10 amino acids. Germline lookup yields CDR1 SNHLY and CDR2 FYNNEI. V was pared by 8 bases and J by 8 bases, with 9 bases between. CDR3 protein: CASFAGGYTF. CDR3 in DNA: TGTGCCAGCTTCGCAGGGGGCTACACCTTC.

This chain uses TRBV6-1 with TRBJ1-1; maybe TRBD1 (6 bases). Germline-derived CDR1 and CDR2 are MNHNS and SASEGT. V lost 3 bases to trimming and J lost 0 bases, with 14 bases between them. The CDR3 runs 16 residues. The chain's CDR3 is CASSERFQGMNTEAFF. DNA for the CDR3: TGTGCCAGCAGTGAGAGATTTCAGGGGATGAACACTGAAGCTTTCTTT.

In this sample, this clone turned up once. The chain joins TRBV12-3 or TRBV12-4 to TRBJ1-2, with a tentative D call TRBD1 (5 bases). V was cut by 7 bases and J by 8 bases, with 17 bases left in between. There are 13 residues in the CDR3. The CDR3 nucleotides read TGTGCCAGCACCAAAAAAGGGGTTGGCGGCTACACCTTC. This codes for CASTKKGVGGYTF.

This chain uses TRBV29-1 with TRBJ2-5, with unresolved D. Germline V CDR1 and CDR2: SQVTM, ANQGSEA. V dropped 3 bases and J dropped 8 bases, with 7 bases sitting between them. This CDR3 contains 10 residues. In DNA, the CDR3 is TGCAGCGTTGAGCTATTAACCCAGTACTTC. Amino acids: CSVELLTQYF.

This chain uses TRBV2 with TRBJ1-4; TRBD1 is a possible D gene (6 bases). The CDR3 is made up of 16 amino acids. V dropped 6 bases and J dropped 6 bases, with 20 bases sitting between them. CDR1 is SNHLY, CDR2 FYNNEI, per germline. The CDR3 is CASSTPHRVTHEKLFF. The CDR3 nucleotides are TGTGCCAGCAGCACTCCACACAGGGTTACTCATGAAAAACTGTTTTTT.

The chain joins TRBV6-6 to TRBJ2-7, with D possibly matching TRBD1 (8 bases). The CDR3 loop spans 14 amino acids. V gave up 7 bases and J gave up 0 bases, with 13 bases separating them. Germline V gene data show CDR1 as MNHNY and CDR2 as SVGAGI (reference sequence). The CDR3: CASKTGGGSYEQYF. The CDR3 region has the DNA TGTGCCAGCAAAACAGGGGGGGGCTCCTACGAGCAGTACTTC.

This clone was observed a handful of times. The V gene is TRBV10-1, the J gene TRBJ2-7; D perhaps matches TRBD2 (5 bases). The germline CDR1 and CDR2 sequences are WNHNN and SYGVQD (reference sequence). This CDR3 is 13 amino acids long. Trimming shortened V by 0 bases and J by 12 bases, and 15 bases separated the two germline ends. CDR3: CASSESLGDCPYF. The CDR3 coding sequence is TGCGCCAGCAGTGAGTCCCTCGGGGATTGTCCGTACTTC.

This clone was observed at least ten times. Within the sample, other DNA sequences also encode this same CDR3. The J gene is TRBJ2-7, the V gene TRBV7-2, with D possibly being TRBD1 (6 bases). Germline V gene data show CDR1 as SGHTA and CDR2 as FQGNSA. The CDR3 spans 14 residues. V was shortened by 1 base and J by 4 bases, with 11 bases between the two germline ends. The CDR3 DNA reads TGTGCCAGCAGCTTAGAGACAGGCGGATACGAGCAGTACTTC. It yields the protein CASSLETGGYEQYF.

DNA for the CDR3: TGCAGTGCTAGTTTGGGGGGGGATCGGGGCGAGCAGTACTTC. Amino acids: CSASLGGDRGEQYF. The V gene is TRBV20-1, the J gene TRBJ2-7; TRBD2 matches at 7 bases. This CDR3 has 14 residues. J lost 6 bases, V lost 3 bases, and 11 bases had no gene match. The germline CDR1 and CDR2 sequences are DFQATT and SNEGSKA (reference sequence).

V usage is TRBV6-5 and J usage is TRBJ1-5, with D possibly TRBD1 on 5 matching bases. Deletions cut 2 bases from V and 2 bases from J, with 7 bases between. The CDR3 loop spans 14 amino acids. The germline gives CDR1 MNHEY, CDR2 SVGAGI. The CDR3 region is CASSYDRGNQPQHF. As DNA, the CDR3 is TGTGCCAGCAGTTACGACAGAGGCAATCAGCCCCAGCATTTT.

The J gene is TRBJ1-4, the V gene TRBV15; a possible D gene is TRBD1 (6 bases). Trimming left V 3 bases short and J 2 bases short, with 16 bases between. Germline CDR1 and CDR2: LNHNV and YYDKDF (reference sequence). The CDR3 consists of 17 residues. CDR3 bases: TGTGCCACCAGCAGCCATGTCAGGGGCCATACTAATGAAAAACTGTTTTTT. This translates into CATSSHVRGHTNEKLFF.

The genes are TRBV11-2 and TRBJ1-2; tentatively, D is TRBD1 (5 bases). The CDR3 totals 16 residues. The V end was cut by 3 bases, the J end by 8 bases, with 22 bases between. The germline V gene encodes CDR1 SGHAT and CDR2 FQNNGV. DNA for the CDR3: TGTGCCAGCAGCTTCCTCCCGAACGGGCAGGGAGGAGGCTACACCTTC. Translation: CASSFLPNGQGGGYTF.

This chain uses TRBV2 with TRBJ2-1; TRBD1 might be the D (6 bases). Germline V gene data show CDR1 as SNHLY and CDR2 as FYNNEI. CDR3 size: 13 residues. Trimming stripped 3 bases from V and 9 bases from J, with 12 bases between. The chain's CDR3 is CASSEQGSVEQFF. The CDR3 region has the DNA TGTGCCAGCAGTGAGCAGGGGTCGGTTGAGCAGTTCTTC.

The chain recombines TRBV7-2 with TRBJ2-1; 12 nucleotides match TRBD2. The length of the CDR3 is 14 residues. The germline V gene has CDR1 SGHTA and CDR2 FQGNSA. Trimming took 5 bases from V and 13 from J; bases not matched to a gene: 9. Here the CDR3 DNA reads TGTGCCAGCAGCCCCAGACTAGCGGGGGCTCCCCAGTTCTTC. Translation: CASSPRLAGAPQFF.

The rearrangement joins TRBV23-1 to TRBJ1-1; 7 bases map to TRBD1. TRBV23-1 belongs to the ORF category, with a function that is uncertain. J gave up 4 bases and V 7 bases, and 6 bases lay outside the gene matches. The CDR3 loop spans 13 amino acids. This CDR3 reads CASTRQGPTEAFF. CDR3 in DNA: TGCGCCAGCACCCGACAGGGTCCCACTGAAGCTTTCTTT.

This sequence joins TRBV27 and TRBJ2-7, with 9 bases lining up with TRBD1. The germline V gene encodes CDR1 MNHEY and CDR2 SMNVEV (reference sequence). The CDR3 is 16 amino acids. V was clipped by 5 bases and J by 5 bases; unmatched bases: 13. The CDR3 is CASSPPGQGLRNEQYF. In DNA, the CDR3 is TGTGCCAGCAGTCCCCCGGGACAGGGACTAAGGAACGAGCAGTACTTC.